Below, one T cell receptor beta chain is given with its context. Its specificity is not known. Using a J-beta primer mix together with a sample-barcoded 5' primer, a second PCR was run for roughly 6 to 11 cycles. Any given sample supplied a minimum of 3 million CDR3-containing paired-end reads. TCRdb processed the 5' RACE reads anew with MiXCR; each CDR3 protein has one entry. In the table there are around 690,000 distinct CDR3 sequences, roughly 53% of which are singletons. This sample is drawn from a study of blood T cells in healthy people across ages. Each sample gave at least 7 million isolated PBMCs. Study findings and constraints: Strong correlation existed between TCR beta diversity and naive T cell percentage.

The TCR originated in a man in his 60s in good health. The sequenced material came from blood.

The CDR3 protein is CATILKSGGPLYQETQYF. DNA for the CDR3: TGTGCCACCATACTGAAAAGCGGGGGCCCACTCTACCAAGAGACCCAGTACTTC. This chain links TRBV7-8 with TRBJ2-5; 8 nucleotides align to TRBD2. J was trimmed by 0 bases and V by 10 bases; bases with no gene match: 19. The CDR3 has 18 amino acids. CDR1 is SGHVS and CDR2 is FQNEAQ in the germline V gene.